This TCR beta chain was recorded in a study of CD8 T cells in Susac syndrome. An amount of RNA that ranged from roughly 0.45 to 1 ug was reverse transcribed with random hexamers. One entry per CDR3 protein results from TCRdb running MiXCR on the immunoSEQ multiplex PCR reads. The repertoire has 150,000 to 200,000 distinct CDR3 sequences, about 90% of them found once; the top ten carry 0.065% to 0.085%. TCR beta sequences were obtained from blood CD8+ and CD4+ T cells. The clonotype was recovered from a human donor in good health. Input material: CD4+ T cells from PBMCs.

Written as DNA, the CDR3 is TGTGCCAGCAGTGAAAAGGCGGGGCCCACCGGGGAGCTGTTTTTT. Translated, it gives CASSEKAGPTGELFF. The chain employs TRBV2 and TRBJ2-2, with D perhaps matching TRBD2 (6 bases). In germline, CDR1 is SNHLY, CDR2 FYNNEI. V was pared by 2 bases and J by 4 bases, with 11 bases between. The CDR3 is made up of 15 amino acids.